This T cell receptor (beta chain) derives from a study of blood T cell repertoires in COVID-19. Participants were aged roughly 18 to 90 years, lived in 24 US areas, and enrolled virtually. Donors were grouped by their self-reported clinical history. A PCR-confirmed or clinician-diagnosed COVID-19 case had contacted exposed participants within 2 weeks of entry. In the authors' methods: Estimated nucleated cell counts came from reference gene primer amplification. Profiling relied on immunoSEQ multiplex PCR, and the TCRdb table lists in-frame clones only, not all of them. V, J and clone size reflect that table, while D and trimming were determined from the DNA. The table shows roughly 240,000 clones, with about four fifths occurring only once. The CDR3 is 13 amino acids. V dropped 4 bases and J dropped 4; count of bases not matched to a gene: 4. In germline, CDR1 is MNHNY, CDR2 SVGAGI (reference sequence).

The sequence came from a woman aged 40 to 49 who had been exposed to COVID-19. The genes are TRBV6-6 and TRBJ2-7; TRBD2 matches at 7 bases. Material for sequencing was PBMCs or T cells enriched from blood (not recorded which). DNA for the CDR3: TGTGCCAGCAGTTGGGAGGGTAGGTACGAGCAGTACTTC. Residues: CASSWEGRYEQYF.